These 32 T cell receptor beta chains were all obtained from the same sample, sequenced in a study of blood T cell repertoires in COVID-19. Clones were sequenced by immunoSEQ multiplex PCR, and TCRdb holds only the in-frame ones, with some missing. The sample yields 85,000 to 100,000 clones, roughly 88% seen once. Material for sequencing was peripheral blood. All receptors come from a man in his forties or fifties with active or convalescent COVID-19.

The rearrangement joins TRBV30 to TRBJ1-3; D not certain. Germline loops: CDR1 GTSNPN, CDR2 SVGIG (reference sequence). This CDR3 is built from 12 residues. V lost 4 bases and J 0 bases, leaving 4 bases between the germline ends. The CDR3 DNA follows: TGTGCCTGGATGAGCTCTGGAAACACCATATATTTT. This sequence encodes CAWMSSGNTIYF. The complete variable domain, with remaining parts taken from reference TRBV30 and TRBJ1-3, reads SQTIHQWPATLVQPVGSPLSLECTVEGTSNPNLYWYRQAAGRGLQLLFYSVGIGQISSEVPQNLSASRPQDRQFILSSKKLLLSDSGFYLCAWMSSGNTIYFGEGSWLTVV.

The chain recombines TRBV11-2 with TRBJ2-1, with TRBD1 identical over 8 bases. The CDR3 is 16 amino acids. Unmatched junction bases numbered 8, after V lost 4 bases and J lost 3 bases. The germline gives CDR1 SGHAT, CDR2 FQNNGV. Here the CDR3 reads CASSSSRDRIYNEQFF. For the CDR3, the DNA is TGTGCCAGCAGCTCCAGCCGGGACAGGATCTACAATGAGCAGTTCTTC.

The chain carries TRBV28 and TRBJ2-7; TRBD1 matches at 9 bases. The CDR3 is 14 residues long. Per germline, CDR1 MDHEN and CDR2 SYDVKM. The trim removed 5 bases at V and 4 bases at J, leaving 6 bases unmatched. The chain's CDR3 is CASSPRQGEYEQYF. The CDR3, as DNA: TGTGCCAGCAGTCCGCGACAGGGGGAGTACGAGCAGTACTTC.

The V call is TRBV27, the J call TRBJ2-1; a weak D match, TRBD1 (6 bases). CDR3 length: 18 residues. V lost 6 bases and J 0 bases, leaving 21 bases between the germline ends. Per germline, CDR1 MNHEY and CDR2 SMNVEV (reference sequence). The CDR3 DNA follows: TGTGCCAGCAGATACTCCGGACAGTCTAGGGTCTCCTACAATGAGCAGTTCTTC. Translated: CASRYSGQSRVSYNEQFF.

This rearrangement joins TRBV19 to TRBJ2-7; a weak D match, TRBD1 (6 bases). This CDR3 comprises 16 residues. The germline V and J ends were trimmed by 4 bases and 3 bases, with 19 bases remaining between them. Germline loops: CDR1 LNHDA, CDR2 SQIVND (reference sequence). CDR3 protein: CASSSQGQLGYYEQYF. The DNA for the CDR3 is TGTGCCAGTAGTAGCCAGGGACAACTGGGCTACTACGAGCAGTACTTC.

The CDR3 DNA reads TGTGCTAGTGGTTTGGGGGACAGGGTACAAGAGACCCAGTACTTC. As protein: CASGLGDRVQETQYF. The V call is TRBV12-5, the J call TRBJ2-5, with TRBD1 matching 9 bases. The CDR3 length is 15 residues. CDR1 and CDR2 (germline): LGHNT, FRNRAP. V trimming: 1 base; J trimming: 2 bases; junction bases outside the gene matches: 2.

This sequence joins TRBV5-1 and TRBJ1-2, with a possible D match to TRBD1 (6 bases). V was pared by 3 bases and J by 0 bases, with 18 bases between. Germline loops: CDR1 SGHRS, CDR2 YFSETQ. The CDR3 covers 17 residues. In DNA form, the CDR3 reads TGCGCCAGCAGCTCAACTCCGGGACATCAGCCTAACTATGGCTACACCTTC. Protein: CASSSTPGHQPNYGYTF.

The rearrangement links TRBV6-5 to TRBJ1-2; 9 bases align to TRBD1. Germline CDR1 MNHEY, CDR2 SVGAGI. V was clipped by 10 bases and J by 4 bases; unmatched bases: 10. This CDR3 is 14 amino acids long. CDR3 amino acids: CATRTGDLIYGYTF. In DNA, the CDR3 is TGTGCCACTAGGACAGGGGACTTGATCTATGGCTACACCTTC.

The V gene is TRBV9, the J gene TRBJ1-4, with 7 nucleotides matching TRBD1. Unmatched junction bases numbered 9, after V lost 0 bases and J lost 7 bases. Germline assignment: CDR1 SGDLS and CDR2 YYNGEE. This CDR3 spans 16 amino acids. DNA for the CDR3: TGTGCCAGCAGCGTAGGAGCACAGGGGTCCGGTGAAAAACTGTTTTTT. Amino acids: CASSVGAQGSGEKLFF. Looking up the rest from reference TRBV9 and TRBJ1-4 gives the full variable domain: DSGVTQTPKHLITATGQRVTLRCSPRSGDLSVYWYQQSLDQGLQFLIQYYNGEERAKGNILERFSAQQFPDLHSELNLSSLELGDSALYFCASSVGAQGSGEKLFFGSGTQLSVL.

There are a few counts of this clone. The CDR3 region is CASSPLTGKEGYTF. The CDR3 DNA is TGTGCCAGCAGTCCACTCACAGGGAAGGAAGGCTACACCTTC. This chain joins TRBV27 and TRBJ1-2; a weak D match, TRBD1 (6 bases). CDR3 length: 14 residues. V shed 5 bases and J shed 8 bases, with 18 bases lying between them. Per germline, CDR1 MNHEY and CDR2 SMNVEV (reference sequence).

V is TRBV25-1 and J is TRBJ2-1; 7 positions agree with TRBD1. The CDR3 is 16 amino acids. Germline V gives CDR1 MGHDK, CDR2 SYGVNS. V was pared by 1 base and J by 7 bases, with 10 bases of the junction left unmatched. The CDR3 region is CASSESTGYSGNEQFF. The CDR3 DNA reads TGTGCCAGCAGTGAATCGACAGGGTACTCAGGTAATGAGCAGTTCTTC.

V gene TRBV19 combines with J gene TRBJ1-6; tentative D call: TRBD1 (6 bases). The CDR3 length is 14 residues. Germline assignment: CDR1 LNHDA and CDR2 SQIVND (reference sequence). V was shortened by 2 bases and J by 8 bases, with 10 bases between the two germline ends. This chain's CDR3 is CASSITQGDSPLHF. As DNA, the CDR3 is TGTGCCAGTAGTATAACACAGGGAGATTCACCCCTCCACTTT. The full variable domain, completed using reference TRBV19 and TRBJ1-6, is DGGITQSPKYLFRKEGQNVTLSCEQNLNHDAMYWYRQDPGQGLRLIYYSQIVNDFQKGDIAEGYSVSREKKESFPLTVTSAQKNPTAFYLCASSITQGDSPLHFGNGTRLTVT.

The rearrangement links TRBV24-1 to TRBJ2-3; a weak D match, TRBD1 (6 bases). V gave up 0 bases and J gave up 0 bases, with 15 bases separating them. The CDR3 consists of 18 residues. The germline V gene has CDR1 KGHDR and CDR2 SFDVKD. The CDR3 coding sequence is TGTGCCACCAGTGATTTGGAAGGGGACACCGCTAGCACAGATACGCAGTATTTT. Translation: CATSDLEGDTASTDTQYF.

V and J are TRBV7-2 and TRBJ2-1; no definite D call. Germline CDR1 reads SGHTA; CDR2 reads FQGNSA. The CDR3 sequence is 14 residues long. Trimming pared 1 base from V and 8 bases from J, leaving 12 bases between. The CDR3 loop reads CASSLEIGRDEQFF. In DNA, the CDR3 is TGTGCCAGCAGCTTAGAAATTGGCCGGGATGAGCAGTTCTTC.

The DNA of the CDR3 is TGTGCCAGTAGTACCCTCGGAGCGGGGGTGATCACAGATACGCAGTATTTT. Encoded protein: CASSTLGAGVITDTQYF. The chain has TRBV19 and TRBJ2-3; 8 bases align to TRBD2. Germline assignment: CDR1 LNHDA and CDR2 SQIVND (reference sequence). This CDR3 has 17 residues. Losses at the gene ends were 4 bases for V and 2 bases for J; bases not matched to a gene: 11.

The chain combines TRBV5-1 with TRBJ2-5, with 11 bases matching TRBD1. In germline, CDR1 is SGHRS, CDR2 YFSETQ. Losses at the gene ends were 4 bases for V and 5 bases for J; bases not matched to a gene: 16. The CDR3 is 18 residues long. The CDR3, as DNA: TGCGCCAGCAGCCCCGGGACAGGGGGGCTAGCGGGATGGGAGACCCAGTACTTC. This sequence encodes CASSPGTGGLAGWETQYF.

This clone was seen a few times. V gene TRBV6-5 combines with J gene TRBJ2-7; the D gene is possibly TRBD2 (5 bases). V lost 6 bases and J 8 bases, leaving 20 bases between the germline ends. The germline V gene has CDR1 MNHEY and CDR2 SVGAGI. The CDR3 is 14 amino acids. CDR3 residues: CASRKGAGDPKQYF. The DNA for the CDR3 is TGTGCCAGCAGGAAGGGTGCGGGCGACCCCAAGCAGTACTTC.

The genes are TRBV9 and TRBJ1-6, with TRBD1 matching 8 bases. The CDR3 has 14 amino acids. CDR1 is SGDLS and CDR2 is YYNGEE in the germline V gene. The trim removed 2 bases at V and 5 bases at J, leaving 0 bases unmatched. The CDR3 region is CASSVTGDNSPLHF. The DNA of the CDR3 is TGTGCCAGCAGCGTGACAGGGGATAATTCACCCCTCCACTTT.

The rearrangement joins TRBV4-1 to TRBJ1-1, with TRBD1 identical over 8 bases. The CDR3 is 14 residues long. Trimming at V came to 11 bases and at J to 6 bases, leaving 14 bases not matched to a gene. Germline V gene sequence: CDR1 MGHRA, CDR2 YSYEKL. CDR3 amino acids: CASTGTGAWAEAFF. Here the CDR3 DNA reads TGCGCCTCCACCGGGACAGGTGCGTGGGCTGAAGCTTTCTTT.

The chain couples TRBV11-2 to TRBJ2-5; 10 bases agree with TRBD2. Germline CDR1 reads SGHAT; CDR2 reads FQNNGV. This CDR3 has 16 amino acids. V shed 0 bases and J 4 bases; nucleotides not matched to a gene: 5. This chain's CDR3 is CASSLDRLAGVETQYF. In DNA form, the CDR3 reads TGTGCCAGCAGCTTAGATCGGCTAGCGGGGGTAGAGACCCAGTACTTC.

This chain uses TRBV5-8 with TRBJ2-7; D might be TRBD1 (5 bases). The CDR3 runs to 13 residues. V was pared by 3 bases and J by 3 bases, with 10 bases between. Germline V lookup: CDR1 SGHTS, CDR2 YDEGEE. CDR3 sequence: CASSSDTIYEQYF. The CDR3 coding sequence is TGTGCCAGCAGCTCGGACACCATCTACGAGCAGTACTTC. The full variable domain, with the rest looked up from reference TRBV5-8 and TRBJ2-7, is EAGVTQSPTHLIKTRGQQATLRCSPISGHTSVYWYQQALGLGLQFLLWYDEGEERNRGNFPPRFSGRQFPNYSSELNVNALELEDSALYLCASSSDTIYEQYFGPGTRLTVT.

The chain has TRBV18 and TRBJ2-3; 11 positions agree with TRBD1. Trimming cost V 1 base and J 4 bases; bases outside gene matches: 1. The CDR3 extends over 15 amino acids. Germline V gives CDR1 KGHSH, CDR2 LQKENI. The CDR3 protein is CASSPRTGGPDTQYF. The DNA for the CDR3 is TGTGCCAGCTCACCACGGACAGGGGGCCCAGATACGCAGTATTTT.

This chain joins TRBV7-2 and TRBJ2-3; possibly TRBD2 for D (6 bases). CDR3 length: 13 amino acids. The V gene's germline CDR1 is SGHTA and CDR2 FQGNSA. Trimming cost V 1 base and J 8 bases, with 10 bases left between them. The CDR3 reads CASSLVGGGTQYF. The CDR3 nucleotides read TGTGCCAGCAGCTTAGTGGGAGGTGGTACGCAGTATTTT.

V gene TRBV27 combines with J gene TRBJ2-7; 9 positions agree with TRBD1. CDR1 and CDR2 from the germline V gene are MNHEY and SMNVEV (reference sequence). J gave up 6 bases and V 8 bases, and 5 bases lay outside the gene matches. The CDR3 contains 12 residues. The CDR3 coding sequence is TGTGCCAGCCGGGACAGGGAGCGCGAGCAGTACTTC. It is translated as CASRDREREQYF.

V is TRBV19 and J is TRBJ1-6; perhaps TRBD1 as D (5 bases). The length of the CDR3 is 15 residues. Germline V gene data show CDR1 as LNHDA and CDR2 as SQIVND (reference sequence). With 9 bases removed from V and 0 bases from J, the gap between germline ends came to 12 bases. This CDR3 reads CASLDTSSYNSPLHF. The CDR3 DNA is TGTGCCAGCTTGGACACAAGCTCCTATAATTCACCCCTCCACTTT. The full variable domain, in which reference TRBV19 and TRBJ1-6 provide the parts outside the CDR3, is DGGITQSPKYLFRKEGQNVTLSCEQNLNHDAMYWYRQDPGQGLRLIYYSQIVNDFQKGDIAEGYSVSREKKESFPLTVTSAQKNPTAFYLCASLDTSSYNSPLHFGNGTRLTVT.

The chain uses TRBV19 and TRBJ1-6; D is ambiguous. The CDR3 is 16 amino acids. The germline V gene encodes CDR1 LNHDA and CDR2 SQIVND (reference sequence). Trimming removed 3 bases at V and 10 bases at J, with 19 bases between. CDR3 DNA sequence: TGTGCCAGTAGTATCAACCTAAGACAAGCCGGCTCACCCCTCCACTTT. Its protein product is CASSINLRQAGSPLHF. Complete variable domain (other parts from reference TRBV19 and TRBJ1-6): DGGITQSPKYLFRKEGQNVTLSCEQNLNHDAMYWYRQDPGQGLRLIYYSQIVNDFQKGDIAEGYSVSREKKESFPLTVTSAQKNPTAFYLCASSINLRQAGSPLHFGNGTRLTVT.

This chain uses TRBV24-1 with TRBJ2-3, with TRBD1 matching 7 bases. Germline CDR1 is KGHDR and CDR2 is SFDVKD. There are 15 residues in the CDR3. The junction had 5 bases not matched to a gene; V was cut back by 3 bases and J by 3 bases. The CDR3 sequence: CATSDIKGATDTQYF. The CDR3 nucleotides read TGTGCCACCAGTGATATAAAGGGGGCAACAGATACGCAGTATTTT.

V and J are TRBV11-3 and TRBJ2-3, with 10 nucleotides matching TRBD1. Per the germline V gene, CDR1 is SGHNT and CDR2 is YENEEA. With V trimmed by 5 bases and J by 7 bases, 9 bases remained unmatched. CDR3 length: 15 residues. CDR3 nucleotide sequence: TGTGCCAGCAGCCTTGGGACAGGGGCACAACATACGCAGTATTTT. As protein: CASSLGTGAQHTQYF.

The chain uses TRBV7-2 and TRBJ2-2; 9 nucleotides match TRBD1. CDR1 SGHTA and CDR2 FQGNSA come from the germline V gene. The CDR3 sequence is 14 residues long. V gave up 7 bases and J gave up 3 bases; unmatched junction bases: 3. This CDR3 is CASKRTGDTGELFF. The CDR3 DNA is TGTGCCAGCAAACGGACAGGGGACACCGGGGAGCTGTTTTTT.

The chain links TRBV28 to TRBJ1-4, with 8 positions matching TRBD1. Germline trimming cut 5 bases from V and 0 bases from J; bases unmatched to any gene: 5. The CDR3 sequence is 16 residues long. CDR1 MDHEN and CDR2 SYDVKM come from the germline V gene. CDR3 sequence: CASSLLQGATNEKLFF. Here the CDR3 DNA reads TGTGCCAGCAGTCTTTTACAGGGGGCAACTAATGAAAAACTGTTTTTT. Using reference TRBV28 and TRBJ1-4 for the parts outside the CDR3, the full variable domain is DVKVTQSSRYLVKRTGEKVFLECVQDMDHENMFWYRQDPGLGLRLIYFSYDVKMKEKGDIPEGYSVSREKKERFSLILESASTNQTSMYLCASSLLQGATNEKLFFGSGTQLSVL.

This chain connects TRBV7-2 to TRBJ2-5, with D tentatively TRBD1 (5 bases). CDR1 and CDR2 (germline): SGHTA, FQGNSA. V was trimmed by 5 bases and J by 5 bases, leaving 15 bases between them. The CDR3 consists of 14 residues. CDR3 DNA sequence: TGTGCCAGCAGCGATAGACTGGGGCGGGAGACCCAGTACTTC. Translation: CASSDRLGRETQYF.

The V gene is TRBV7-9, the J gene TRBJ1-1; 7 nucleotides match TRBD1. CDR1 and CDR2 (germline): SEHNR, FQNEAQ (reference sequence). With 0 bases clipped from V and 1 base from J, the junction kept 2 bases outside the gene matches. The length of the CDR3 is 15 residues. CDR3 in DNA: TGTGCCAGCAGCTTAGCGGGGACAGCGAACACTGAAGCTTTCTTT. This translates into CASSLAGTANTEAFF.